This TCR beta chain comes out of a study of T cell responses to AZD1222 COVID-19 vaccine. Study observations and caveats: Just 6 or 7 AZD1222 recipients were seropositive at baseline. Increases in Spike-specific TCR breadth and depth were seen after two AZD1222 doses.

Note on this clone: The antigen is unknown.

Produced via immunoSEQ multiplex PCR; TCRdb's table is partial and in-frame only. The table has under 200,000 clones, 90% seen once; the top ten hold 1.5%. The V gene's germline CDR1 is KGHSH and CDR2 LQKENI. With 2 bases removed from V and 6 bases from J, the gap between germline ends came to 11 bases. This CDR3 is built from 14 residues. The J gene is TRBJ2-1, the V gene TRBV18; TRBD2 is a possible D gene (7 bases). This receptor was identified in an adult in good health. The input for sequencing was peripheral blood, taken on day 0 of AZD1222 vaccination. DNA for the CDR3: TGTGCCAGCTCACCAACGGCGGGGGCCAATGAGCAGTTCTTC. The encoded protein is CASSPTAGANEQFF.